Following are 16 T cell receptor beta chains from one sample sequenced in a study of cytomegalovirus exposure and HLA in healthy donors. Researchers ran the PCR with 60 Vbeta and 13 Jbeta primers. Using immunoSEQ multiplex PCR, the repertoire was profiled, and TCRdb retains in-frame clones only, with some absent. The sample has more than 110,000 clones; roughly 71% are singletons. Sample: PBMCs. The receptors originated from a man aged 25 to 40 in good health and CMV-seronegative.

This rearrangement joins TRBV19 to TRBJ1-5; possibly TRBD1 for D (5 bases). V lost 6 bases and J lost 2, with 17 bases in between. The length of the CDR3 is 16 residues. Per the germline V gene, CDR1 is LNHDA and CDR2 is SQIVND (reference sequence). Written as DNA, the CDR3 is TGTGCCAGTAGAGGGCAGGGTTATATCGGCAATCAGCCCCAGCATTTT. It codes for CASRGQGYIGNQPQHF.

V is TRBV6-1 and J is TRBJ1-1, with D possibly TRBD1 on 5 matching bases. There are 15 residues in the CDR3. Germline lookup yields CDR1 MNHNS and CDR2 SASEGT. Trimming shortened V by 6 bases and J by 0 bases, and 14 bases separated the two germline ends. The CDR3 protein is CASSLQGAMNTEAFF. For the CDR3, the DNA is TGTGCCAGCAGCCTCCAAGGGGCCATGAACACTGAAGCTTTCTTT.

This clone was detected only a few times. This sequence joins TRBV29-1 and TRBJ1-1; no clear D. This CDR3 has 13 residues. With 3 bases removed from V and 2 bases from J, the gap between germline ends came to 10 bases. Per the germline V gene, CDR1 is SQVTM and CDR2 is ANQGSEA. The CDR3 DNA follows: TGCAGCGTTGACCTCATAGTCAACACTGAAGCTTTCTTT. Translated, it gives CSVDLIVNTEAFF.

This sequence joins TRBV13 and TRBJ2-5; the D gene is possibly TRBD1 (6 bases). CDR1 is PRHDT and CDR2 is FYEKMQ in the germline V gene (reference sequence). The V gene lost 5 bases and the J gene lost 5 bases, with 12 bases spanning the gap. This CDR3 region has 13 residues. CDR3 loop: CASSLDSWETQYF. CDR3 bases: TGTGCCAGCAGCCTGGACAGTTGGGAGACCCAGTACTTC.

The chain employs TRBV2 and TRBJ1-2; a possible D gene is TRBD1 (5 bases). Per the germline V gene, CDR1 is SNHLY and CDR2 is FYNNEI. The CDR3 is 16 residues long. V was trimmed by 4 bases and J by 8 bases, leaving 23 bases between them. The CDR3 region has the DNA TGTGCCAGCAGTGTTTATATCGGTGGCAGGGAAAACGGCTACACCTTC. Its translation is CASSVYIGGRENGYTF.

The J gene is TRBJ1-2, the V gene TRBV4-2; no definite D call. The CDR3 has 15 amino acids. Germline assignment: CDR1 LGHNA and CDR2 YNFKEQ. Trimming stripped 0 bases from V and 8 bases from J, with 16 bases between. This chain's CDR3 is CASSQEPPGTAGYTF. The CDR3 nucleotides read TGTGCCAGCAGCCAAGAACCGCCGGGAACAGCGGGCTACACCTTC.

This clone was detected a few times. This chain links TRBV18 with TRBJ1-4, with 10 bases lining up with TRBD1. CDR1 KGHSH and CDR2 LQKENI come from the germline V gene. The J segment lost 10 bases and the V segment lost 3 bases, leaving 8 bases of the junction unmatched. This CDR3 region has 15 residues. The CDR3 nucleotides are TGTGCCAGCTCACCGTCCGGACAGGGGGAGGGAAAACTGTTTTTT. It translates to CASSPSGQGEGKLFF.

V gene TRBV29-1 combines with J gene TRBJ2-7; perhaps TRBD2 as D (5 bases). The CDR3 sequence is 14 residues long. From germline, CDR1 is SQVTM and CDR2 ANQGSEA. V was cut by 7 bases and J by 2 bases, with 18 bases left in between. CDR3 nucleotides: TGCAGCGCCATCATTTACGGGGTACCCTACGAGCAGTACTTC. It is translated as CSAIIYGVPYEQYF.

The DNA of the CDR3 is TGTGCCAGCAGCTTCGCCGGGACAGGCTACTACGAGCAGTACTTC. Its protein is CASSFAGTGYYEQYF. The chain has TRBV7-2 and TRBJ2-7; 8 nucleotides match TRBD1. V lost 3 bases and J lost 3; bases outside the gene matches: 7. The CDR3 is made up of 15 amino acids. From germline, CDR1 is SGHTA and CDR2 FQGNSA.

V and J are TRBV6-5 and TRBJ1-2; TRBD1 matches at 7 bases. The CDR3 totals 14 residues. CDR1 MNHEY and CDR2 SVGAGI come from the germline V gene. V shed 5 bases and J 4 bases; nucleotides not matched to a gene: 7. The CDR3 here is CASSPSEGAYGYTF. CDR3 bases: TGTGCCAGCAGTCCCTCTGAGGGGGCCTATGGCTACACCTTC.

V usage is TRBV18 and J usage is TRBJ2-1; 9 nucleotides agree with TRBD1. The CDR3 totals 15 residues. V lost 5 bases, J lost 3 bases, and 5 bases stayed unmatched. CDR1 is KGHSH and CDR2 is LQKENI in the germline V gene. The CDR3 sequence is CASSGQGQSYNEQFF. Written as DNA, the CDR3 is TGTGCCAGCTCAGGACAGGGGCAGAGCTACAATGAGCAGTTCTTC.

The V and J genes are TRBV10-3 and TRBJ1-5; 10 bases match TRBD1. The CDR3 consists of 18 residues. Trimming removed 2 bases from V and 0 bases from J; junction bases left unmatched: 7. Germline values: CDR1 ENHRY, CDR2 SYGVKD. The chain's CDR3 is CAISETRTGGRSNQPQHF. CDR3 coding DNA: TGTGCCATCAGTGAGACCCGGACAGGGGGTCGTAGCAATCAGCCCCAGCATTTT.

V gene TRBV6-1 combines with J gene TRBJ2-1, with D possibly being TRBD1 (6 bases). V was clipped by 8 bases and J by 7 bases, with 15 bases between them. CDR1 is MNHNS and CDR2 is SASEGT in the germline V gene. This CDR3 has 13 amino acids. The CDR3 bases are TGTGCCAGCGCAACCTTACAGGGAAATGAGCAGTTCTTC. This codes for CASATLQGNEQFF.

The V call is TRBV19, the J call TRBJ1-1, with D unclear. This CDR3 has 15 amino acids. Trimming stripped 3 bases from V and 1 base from J, with 12 bases between. Germline CDR1 reads LNHDA; CDR2 reads SQIVND (reference sequence). The CDR3 nucleotides read TGTGCCAGTAGTATTCCAGGCCAAGGGAACACTGAAGCTTTCTTT. This translates into CASSIPGQGNTEAFF.

The CDR3 DNA reads TGTGCCAGCAGCCAAGTGCGGGGCGAGCAGTACTTC. Its protein product is CASSQVRGEQYF. The V and J genes are TRBV14 and TRBJ2-7; D perhaps matches TRBD2 (6 bases). V was cut by 1 base and J by 6 bases, with 7 bases left in between. The V gene's germline CDR1 is SGHDN and CDR2 FVKESK. This CDR3 contains 12 residues.

CDR3 DNA sequence: TGTGCCAGCAGCTTTGACGGGGTAGGAGACAATGAGCAGTTCTTC. Translating it yields CASSFDGVGDNEQFF. The chain joins TRBV5-6 to TRBJ2-1; TRBD2 is a possible D gene (5 bases). Deletions cut 2 bases from V and 5 bases from J, with 14 bases between. Germline values: CDR1 SGHDT, CDR2 YYEEEE. This CDR3 has 15 amino acids.